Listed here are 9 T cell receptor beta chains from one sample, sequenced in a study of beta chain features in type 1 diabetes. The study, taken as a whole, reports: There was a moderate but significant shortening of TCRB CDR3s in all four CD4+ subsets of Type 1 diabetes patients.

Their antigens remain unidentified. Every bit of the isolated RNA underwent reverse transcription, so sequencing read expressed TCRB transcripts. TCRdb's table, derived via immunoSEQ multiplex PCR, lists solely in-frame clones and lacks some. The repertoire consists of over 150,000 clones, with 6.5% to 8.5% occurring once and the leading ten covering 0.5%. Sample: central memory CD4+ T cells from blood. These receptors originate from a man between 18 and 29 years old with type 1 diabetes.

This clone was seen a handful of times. CDR3 residues: CASSLGGVLTF. DNA for the CDR3: TGTGCCAGCAGCTTAGGAGGGGTCCTGACTTTC. V usage is TRBV7-2 and J usage is TRBJ2-6; perhaps TRBD2 as D (5 bases). CDR1 is SGHTA, CDR2 FQGNSA, per germline. V dropped 1 base and J dropped 13 bases, with 5 bases sitting between them. This CDR3 has 11 amino acids. Supplemented by reference TRBV7-2 and TRBJ2-6, the full variable domain reads GAGVSQSPSNKVTEKGKDVELRCDPISGHTALYWYRQSLGQGLEFLIYFQGNSAPDKSGLPSDRFSAERTGGSVSTLTIQRTQQEDSAVYLCASSLGGVLTFGAGSRLTVL.

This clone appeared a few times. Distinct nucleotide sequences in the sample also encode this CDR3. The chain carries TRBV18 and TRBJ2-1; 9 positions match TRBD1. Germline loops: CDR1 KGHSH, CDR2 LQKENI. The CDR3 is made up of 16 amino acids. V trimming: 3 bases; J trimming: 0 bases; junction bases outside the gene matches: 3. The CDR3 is CASSPPTGGSYNEQFF. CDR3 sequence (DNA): TGTGCCAGCTCACCTCCGACAGGGGGCTCCTACAATGAGCAGTTCTTC.

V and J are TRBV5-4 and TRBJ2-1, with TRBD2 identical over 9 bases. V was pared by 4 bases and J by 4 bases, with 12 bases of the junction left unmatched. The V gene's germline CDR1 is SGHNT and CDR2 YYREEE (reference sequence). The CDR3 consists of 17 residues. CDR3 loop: CASSPRGGAGGYNEQFF. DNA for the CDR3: TGTGCCAGCAGCCCAAGGGGGGGAGCGGGAGGATACAATGAGCAGTTCTTC.

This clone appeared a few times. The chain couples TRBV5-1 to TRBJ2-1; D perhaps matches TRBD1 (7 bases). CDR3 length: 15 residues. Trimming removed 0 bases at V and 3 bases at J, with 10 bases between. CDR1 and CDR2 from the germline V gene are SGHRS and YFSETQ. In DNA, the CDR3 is TGCGCCAGCAGCTTGGGTCAGGGGGGCTACAATGAGCAGTTCTTC. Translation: CASSLGQGGYNEQFF.

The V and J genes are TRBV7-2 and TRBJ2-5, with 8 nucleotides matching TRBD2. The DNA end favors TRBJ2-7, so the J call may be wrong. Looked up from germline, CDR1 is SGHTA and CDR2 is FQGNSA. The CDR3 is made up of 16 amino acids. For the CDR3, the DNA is TGTGCCAGCAGCTTAGCACTCGGGGTAGCGGGATACGAGCAGTACTTC. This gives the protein CASSLALGVAGYEQYF.

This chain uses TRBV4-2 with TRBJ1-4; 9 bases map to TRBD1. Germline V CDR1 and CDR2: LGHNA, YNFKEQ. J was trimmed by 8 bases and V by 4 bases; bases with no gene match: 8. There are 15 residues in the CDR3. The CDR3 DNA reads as TGTGCCAGCAGCCCCCGACAGGGGGGTATGGAAAAACTGTTTTTT. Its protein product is CASSPRQGGMEKLFF.

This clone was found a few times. The CDR3 bases are TGCAGCGTTGAACGGACAGGGGGCGGCACTGAAGCTTTCTTT. It yields the protein CSVERTGGGTEAFF. This chain links TRBV29-1 with TRBJ1-1; 11 bases match TRBD1. V lost 2 bases and J lost 4; bases outside the gene matches: 3. The CDR3 has 14 amino acids. CDR1 is SQVTM and CDR2 is ANQGSEA in the germline V gene.

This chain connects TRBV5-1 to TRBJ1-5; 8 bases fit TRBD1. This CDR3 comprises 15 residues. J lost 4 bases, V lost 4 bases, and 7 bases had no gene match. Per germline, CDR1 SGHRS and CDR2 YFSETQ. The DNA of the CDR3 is TGCGCCAGCAGCCCGACGGGACAGGAGAATCAGCCCCAGCATTTT. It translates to CASSPTGQENQPQHF.

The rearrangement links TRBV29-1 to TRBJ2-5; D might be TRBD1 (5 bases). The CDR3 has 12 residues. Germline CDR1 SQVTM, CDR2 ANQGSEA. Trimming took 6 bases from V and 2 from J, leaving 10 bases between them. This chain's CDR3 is CSVETAQETQYF. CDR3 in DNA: TGCAGCGTGGAGACAGCACAAGAGACCCAGTACTTC.